The 26 T cell receptor beta chains below come from one sample, sequenced in a study of blood T cells in healthy people across ages. A sample-barcoded 5' primer and a J-beta primer mix were used in a second PCR of roughly 6 to 11 cycles. In TCRdb, the 5' RACE reads were re-called with MiXCR into one record per CDR3 protein. Altogether 650,000 or so distinct CDR3 sequences are present, over 40% being singletons, with the ten largest covering about 14%. The source material was blood. Source of these receptors: a woman older than 75 in good health.

This clonotype was found many times. The V call is TRBV20-1, the J call TRBJ2-1; maybe TRBD1 (5 bases). Germline V gene sequence: CDR1 DFQATT, CDR2 SNEGSKA (reference sequence). The CDR3 contains 11 residues. Between the trimmed V and J ends, which lost 7 bases and 9 bases, there was a span of 13 bases. The CDR3 here is CSGQTGSEQFF. CDR3 coding DNA: TGCAGTGGACAGACGGGCAGTGAGCAGTTCTTC.

The chain uses TRBV12-3 or TRBV12-4 and TRBJ2-5, with 10 bases lining up with TRBD2. With 2 bases clipped from V and 5 bases from J, the junction kept 8 bases outside the gene matches. The CDR3 consists of 16 residues. The CDR3 region is CASSLTSGEPPETQYF. As DNA, the CDR3 is TGTGCCAGCAGTTTAACTAGCGGGGAGCCCCCGGAGACCCAGTACTTC.

V gene TRBV5-1 combines with J gene TRBJ2-5; D may be TRBD1 (5 bases). V was shortened by 0 bases and J by 11 bases, with 23 bases between the two germline ends. The CDR3 runs to 16 residues. CDR1 and CDR2 from the germline V gene are SGHRS and YFSETQ. CDR3 in amino acids: CASSLGSAGLGNEQYF. The CDR3 DNA follows: TGCGCCAGCAGCTTGGGGTCCGCAGGGTTGGGGAATGAGCAGTACTTC.

J is TRBJ2-7 and V is TRBV29-1; TRBD2 might be the D (5 bases). The CDR3 consists of 14 residues. Germline V CDR1 and CDR2: SQVTM, ANQGSEA. Trimming removed 5 bases at V and 2 bases at J, with 16 bases between. This CDR3 reads CSVLTMDGTYEQYF. DNA of the CDR3: TGCAGCGTTCTCACAATGGACGGGACCTACGAGCAGTACTTC.

This clonotype was seen repeatedly, ten times or more. This sequence joins TRBV7-2 and TRBJ2-5, with TRBD1 matching over 8 bases. This CDR3 is built from 14 residues. The junction had 7 bases not matched to a gene; V was cut back by 1 base and J by 9 bases. CDR1 is SGHTA and CDR2 is FQGNSA in the germline V gene. CDR3 bases: TGTGCCAGCAGCTTAGGACAGGGGTTAGGGGCCCAGTACTTC. Translation gives CASSLGQGLGAQYF. The entire variable domain, with the rest obtained from reference TRBV7-2 and TRBJ2-5, is as follows: GAGVSQSPSNKVTEKGKDVELRCDPISGHTALYWYRQSLGQGLEFLIYFQGNSAPDKSGLPSDRFSAERTGGSVSTLTIQRTQQEDSAVYLCASSLGQGLGAQYFGPGTRLLVL.

This clonotype showed up just once. This chain joins TRBV12-3 or TRBV12-4 and TRBJ2-1; D is perhaps TRBD2 (5 bases). The V and J ends lost 10 bases and 10 bases respectively, with 14 bases between them. The CDR3 is 11 amino acids. This chain's CDR3 is CAIKLEREQFF. In DNA form, the CDR3 reads TGTGCCATCAAACTCGAGCGGGAGCAGTTCTTC.

In its sample, this clonotype was seen many times. This CDR3 is CASSSPGVGGYTF. CDR3 DNA: TGTGCCAGCAGCTCCCCAGGGGTGGGTGGCTACACCTTC. The chain carries TRBV7-2 and TRBJ1-2; weak D call: TRBD1 (6 bases). The CDR3 has 13 amino acids. Germline CDR1 reads SGHTA; CDR2 reads FQGNSA. V was trimmed by 4 bases and J by 7 bases, leaving 13 bases between them.

Worth noting for this clonotype: A junction end diverges from the germline sequence, so it may reflect a read error. CDR3 region: CASSPTRTGRDYAF. The CDR3 DNA follows: TGCGCCAGCAGCCCTACTCGGACAGGCCGGGACTACGCCTTC. This chain uses TRBV5-1 with TRBJ1-2; TRBD1 matches 7 bases. This CDR3 contains 14 residues. Germline loops: CDR1 SGHRS, CDR2 YFSETQ.

The chain links TRBV12-3 or TRBV12-4 to TRBJ2-4; TRBD2 might be the D (6 bases). The CDR3 extends over 13 amino acids. V was trimmed by 3 bases and J by 13 bases, leaving 16 bases between them. In DNA, the CDR3 is TGTGCCAGCAGTTTGTCGGGGCCGGGGGAGCAGTACTTC. It translates to CASSLSGPGEQYF.

Worth noting for this clonotype: Possible read error: a much larger clone is one base away. This sequence joins TRBV29-1 and TRBJ2-1; D perhaps matches TRBD1 (6 bases). The CDR3 totals 14 residues. Looked up from germline, CDR1 is SQVTM and CDR2 is ANQGSEA. For the CDR3, the DNA is TGCAGCGTGCGACCGGGACACGACCACAATGTGCAGTTCTTC. Its protein is CSVRPGHDHNVQFF.

This clonotype appeared many times. The rearrangement links TRBV20-1 to TRBJ2-7; TRBD1 or TRBD2 may be the D gene (5 bases each). CDR1 is DFQATT and CDR2 is SNEGSKA in the germline V gene (reference sequence). The CDR3 extends over 13 amino acids. V was cut by 4 bases and J by 2 bases, with 12 bases left in between. The CDR3 region is CSATRLGAYEQYF. CDR3 nucleotides: TGCAGTGCTACCCGTTTGGGGGCCTACGAGCAGTACTTC.

The rearrangement uses TRBV3-1 and TRBJ2-1; D is undetermined. The CDR3 spans 15 residues. The ends were cut back, 0 bases at V and 4 bases at J, with 10 bases in the middle. Germline values: CDR1 LGHDT, CDR2 YNNKEL (reference sequence). For the CDR3, the DNA is TGTGCCAGCAGCCAAGATTGGCAGATTTACAATGAGCAGTTCTTC. It codes for CASSQDWQIYNEQFF.

Details on this clonotype: This may arise from a read error, as a much more abundant clone is one base away. The V gene is TRBV12-3 or TRBV12-4, the J gene TRBJ2-1; 10 bases agree with TRBD2. This CDR3 spans 17 amino acids. CDR3 loop: CASSLAKTSGSYNERFF. CDR3 nucleotide sequence: TGTGCCAGCAGTTTGGCCAAGACTAGCGGGTCTTACAATGAGCGGTTCTTC.

This clonotype appeared many times. The chain uses TRBV12-3 or TRBV12-4 and TRBJ1-2, with 7 bases aligning to TRBD1. The CDR3 is made up of 15 amino acids. The J segment lost 9 bases and the V segment lost 6 bases, leaving 16 bases of the junction unmatched. In DNA form, the CDR3 reads TGTGCCAGCAGCACAGGGACAGACCGTTTTATGCGCTACACCTTC. The encoded protein is CASSTGTDRFMRYTF.

In this sample, this clonotype turned up many times. This sequence joins TRBV5-1 and TRBJ1-1; D may be TRBD1 (5 bases). This CDR3 region has 14 residues. The V end was cut by 3 bases, the J end by 1 base, with 10 bases between. Germline V gives CDR1 SGHRS, CDR2 YFSETQ. CDR3 bases: TGCGCCAGCAGCTCCGGGACGGCGAACACTGAAGCTTTCTTT. Protein product: CASSSGTANTEAFF.

This clonotype occurred a few times. The DNA for the CDR3 is TGTGCCAGCAGCTTAGCGCATGGGGGCCAAGAGACCCAGTACTTC. It translates to CASSLAHGGQETQYF. The chain combines TRBV7-9 with TRBJ2-5, with D tentatively TRBD1 or TRBD2 (5 bases each). The V end lost 0 bases, the J end lost 1 base, and 9 bases lay between the germline ends. Germline CDR1 is SEHNR and CDR2 is FQNEAQ (reference sequence). This CDR3 region has 15 residues.

This clonotype was picked up a small number of times. The chain couples TRBV20-1 to TRBJ1-1; TRBD1 aligns across 8 bases. V was pared by 0 bases and J by 3 bases, with 0 bases of the junction left unmatched. The CDR3 runs 13 residues. From germline, CDR1 is DFQATT and CDR2 SNEGSKA (reference sequence). As DNA, the CDR3 is TGCAGTGCTAGAGACAGGGGGCACACTGAAGCTTTCTTT. Protein product: CSARDRGHTEAFF.

This clonotype was seen at least ten times. The gene calls are TRBV12-3 or TRBV12-4 and TRBJ2-7, with 8 bases aligning to TRBD1. J was trimmed by 1 base and V by 5 bases; bases with no gene match: 4. This CDR3 has 14 amino acids. The CDR3 protein is CASSPGGSSYEQYF. The CDR3 coding sequence is TGTGCCAGCAGTCCAGGGGGCAGTTCCTACGAGCAGTACTTC.

This clonotype was counted between two and nine times. The V and J genes are TRBV7-9 and TRBJ2-4; 8 nucleotides align to TRBD1. Losses at the gene ends were 5 bases for V and 7 bases for J; bases not matched to a gene: 10. Per the germline V gene, CDR1 is SEHNR and CDR2 is FQNEAQ (reference sequence). The CDR3 has 15 residues. The CDR3 sequence: CASSPGTGLRNIQYF. The DNA for the CDR3 is TGTGCCAGCAGCCCGGGGACAGGCCTAAGGAACATTCAGTACTTC. The complete variable domain, with remaining parts taken from reference TRBV7-9 and TRBJ2-4, reads DTGVSQNPRHKITKRGQNVTFRCDPISEHNRLYWYRQTLGQGPEFLTYFQNEAQLEKSRLLSDRFSAERPKGSFSTLEIQRTEQGDSAMYLCASSPGTGLRNIQYFGAGTRLSVL.

CDR3 residues: CASSSLGQGSTEAFF. CDR3 nucleotides: TGCGCCAGCAGCTCGCTGGGACAGGGAAGTACTGAAGCTTTCTTT. The chain links TRBV5-1 to TRBJ1-1; 9 bases match TRBD1. Germline CDR1 is SGHRS and CDR2 is YFSETQ. CDR3 size: 15 residues. V shed 3 bases, J shed 5 bases, and the junction held 8 bases outside the gene matches.

This chain joins TRBV6-4 and TRBJ2-1; D tentatively fits TRBD1 or TRBD2 (5 bases each). The CDR3 has 15 residues. CDR1 and CDR2 (germline): MRHNA, SNTAGT. The ends were cut back, 0 bases at V and 5 bases at J, with 11 bases in the middle. The CDR3 region has the DNA TGTGCCAGCAGTGACTCAGGGGACCCACACAATGAGCAGTTCTTC. Its translation is CASSDSGDPHNEQFF.

The sample holds many counts of this clonotype. This chain's CDR3 is CAIGATSDNEQYF. CDR3 DNA: TGTGCCATCGGGGCGACTAGCGACAATGAGCAGTACTTC. This chain connects TRBV10-3 to TRBJ2-7, with TRBD2 identical over 8 bases. CDR3 length equals 13 residues. Germline lookup yields CDR1 ENHRY and CDR2 SYGVKD. Germline trimming cut 8 bases from V and 7 bases from J; bases unmatched to any gene: 10.

This clonotype came up once. Since a much larger clone is just one base distant, this may be a read error. The chain recombines TRBV4-2 with TRBJ2-5; 7 nucleotides agree with TRBD2. Unmatched junction bases numbered 13, after V lost 1 base and J lost 11 bases. The CDR3 extends over 15 amino acids. From germline, CDR1 is LGHNA and CDR2 YNFKEQ. The CDR3, as DNA: TGTGCCAGCAGCCAAGGGGAACTAGCGAGAAATGAGCAGTACTTC. Protein: CASSQGELARNEQYF.

The table lists this clonotype with a count of one. CDR3 loop: CASSLGTGSIYGYTF. DNA of the CDR3: TGTGCCAGCAGCTTAGGGACAGGTTCGATCTATGGCTACACCTTC. The gene calls are TRBV7-2 and TRBJ1-2; 7 bases map to TRBD1. Trimming at V came to 1 base and at J to 4 bases, leaving 6 bases not matched to a gene. The CDR3 has 15 amino acids. Per the germline V gene, CDR1 is SGHTA and CDR2 is FQGNSA.

This clonotype came up many times. The chain has TRBV30 and TRBJ2-1; D gene ambiguous. Trimming left V 3 bases short and J 7 bases short, with 10 bases between. This CDR3 is 12 amino acids long. Germline loops: CDR1 GTSNPN, CDR2 SVGIG (reference sequence). CDR3: CAWSLRANEQFF. The CDR3 DNA follows: TGTGCCTGGAGCCTCCGGGCGAATGAGCAGTTCTTC.

The chain recombines TRBV28 with TRBJ2-5; D gene uncertain. The last part of the DNA fits TRBJ2-7 better; the J call may be wrong. The CDR3 runs 14 residues. Germline CDR1 and CDR2: MDHEN and SYDVKM. The CDR3 coding sequence is TGTGCCAGCAGTTCCCCCGACCGAAACTACGAGCAGTACTTC. Protein product: CASSSPDRNYEQYF.